These 17 T cell receptor beta chains were all obtained from the same sample, sequenced in a study of blood T cell repertoires in COVID-19. Produced via immunoSEQ multiplex PCR; TCRdb's table is partial and in-frame only. The sample lists about 220,000 clones, about 87% occurring once. Sequenced: PBMCs or T cells enriched from blood (not recorded which). These receptors all come from a woman aged 25 to 39 who had recovered from COVID-19.

This sequence joins TRBV4-3 and TRBJ1-4; D not certain. The CDR3 runs 13 residues. Deletions cut 2 bases from V and 6 bases from J, with 7 bases between. Germline V gene data show CDR1 as LGHNA and CDR2 as YSLEER. The CDR3 here is CASSQTEDEKLFF. The CDR3 DNA sequence: TGCGCCAGCAGCCAAACAGAAGATGAAAAACTGTTTTTT.

The chain is built from TRBV6-1 and TRBJ2-7; possible D gene TRBD1, 6 bases. In germline, CDR1 is MNHNS, CDR2 SASEGT. The V gene lost 2 bases and the J gene lost 0 bases, with 11 bases spanning the gap. This CDR3 is built from 15 residues. This CDR3 reads CASSEPQGVSYEQYF. For the CDR3, the DNA is TGTGCCAGCAGTGAACCACAGGGTGTCTCCTACGAGCAGTACTTC.

V gene TRBV5-1 combines with J gene TRBJ1-2, with D perhaps matching TRBD1 (6 bases). With 6 bases removed from V and 1 base from J, the gap between germline ends came to 13 bases. This CDR3 spans 14 amino acids. CDR1 is SGHRS and CDR2 is YFSETQ in the germline V gene. This chain's CDR3 is CASTVDSDNYGYTF. DNA for the CDR3: TGCGCCAGCACCGTGGACAGTGATAACTATGGCTACACCTTC.

Written as DNA, the CDR3 is TGTGCCAGCAGCCGGGAAGACAACGGCGGCTACACCTTC. As protein: CASSREDNGGYTF. J is TRBJ1-2 and V is TRBV5-5; D is unresolved. The germline CDR1 and CDR2 sequences are SGHKS and YYEKEE (reference sequence). This CDR3 region has 13 residues. The V end was cut by 4 bases, the J end by 8 bases, with 15 bases between.

The V gene is TRBV19, the J gene TRBJ2-3, with TRBD2 identical over 10 bases. There are 18 residues in the CDR3. Germline-derived CDR1 and CDR2 are LNHDA and SQIVND (reference sequence). Trimming took 3 bases from V and 2 from J; bases not matched to a gene: 11. CDR3 amino acids: CASSITAGLAGDTDTQYF. CDR3 nucleotides: TGTGCCAGTAGTATCACGGCGGGTCTAGCGGGGGACACAGATACGCAGTATTTT.

The J gene is TRBJ1-3, the V gene TRBV19; D is unresolved. V lost 7 bases and J lost 11, with 15 bases in between. CDR1 and CDR2 (germline): LNHDA, SQIVND (reference sequence). This CDR3 is built from 12 residues. This chain's CDR3 is CASTRSLAAIYF. The CDR3 DNA follows: TGTGCCAGTACCCGGAGCCTTGCCGCCATATATTTT.

The chain combines TRBV7-9 with TRBJ1-2; 11 bases are a match to TRBD1. In germline, CDR1 is SEHNR, CDR2 FQNEAQ (reference sequence). The CDR3 sequence is 16 residues long. J was trimmed by 4 bases and V by 5 bases; bases with no gene match: 9. The DNA for the CDR3 is TGTGCCAGCAGCCCCAGGGACAGGGGGTTAGGCTATGGCTACACCTTC. This codes for CASSPRDRGLGYGYTF.

The rearrangement links TRBV7-2 to TRBJ2-2; TRBD2 might be the D (5 bases). V gave up 2 bases and J gave up 6 bases, with 7 bases separating them. This CDR3 is 13 amino acids long. The germline V gene encodes CDR1 SGHTA and CDR2 FQGNSA. The CDR3, as DNA: TGTGCCAGCAGCTTACTCGGGGCCGGGGAGCTGTTTTTT. It encodes CASSLLGAGELFF.

V gene TRBV6-1 combines with J gene TRBJ2-2; possible D gene TRBD1, 6 bases. CDR3 length: 15 residues. Germline lookup yields CDR1 MNHNS and CDR2 SASEGT. Trimming stripped 0 bases from V and 8 bases from J, with 13 bases between. The CDR3 nucleotides read TGTGCCAGCAGTGAAGCTTTGGGGGCGGTTGGGGAGCTGTTTTTT. This codes for CASSEALGAVGELFF.

This clone was picked up one time. This rearrangement joins TRBV5-1 to TRBJ2-1; 11 nucleotides match TRBD1. Germline-derived CDR1 and CDR2 are SGHRS and YFSETQ. Trimming took 4 bases from V and 0 from J; bases not matched to a gene: 3. This CDR3 is 16 amino acids long. DNA for the CDR3: TGCGCCAGCAGCGGACAGGGGGCAGGCTCCTACAATGAGCAGTTCTTC. It encodes CASSGQGAGSYNEQFF.

On this clone: At one end, the junction sequence differs from germline, possibly due to a read error. The V call is TRBV7-7, the J call TRBJ2-3; D possibly corresponds to TRBD1 (6 bases). There are 15 residues in the CDR3. Germline values: CDR1 SSHAT, CDR2 FNYEAQ (reference sequence). The CDR3 bases are TGTGCTAGCAGCCCAGGGACACCTAGCACAGATACGCAGTATTTT. Protein product: CASSPGTPSTDTQYF.

V is TRBV7-9 and J is TRBJ1-6; 9 bases map to TRBD1. V shed 10 bases and J 8 bases; nucleotides not matched to a gene: 9. CDR3 length: 14 amino acids. Germline values: CDR1 SEHNR, CDR2 FQNEAQ (reference sequence). This CDR3 reads CAILNRGPDSPLHF. In nucleotides, the CDR3 is TGTGCCATACTAAACAGGGGGCCGGATTCACCCCTCCACTTT.

This chain connects TRBV7-2 to TRBJ2-3; the D gene is possibly TRBD2 (5 bases). Germline V gene sequence: CDR1 SGHTA, CDR2 FQGNSA. V lost 1 base and J lost 0, with 8 bases in between. The CDR3 extends over 15 amino acids. CDR3 sequence reads: CASSLVTGSTDTQYF. In DNA, the CDR3 is TGTGCCAGCAGCTTAGTGACGGGAAGCACAGATACGCAGTATTTT.

V usage is TRBV19 and J usage is TRBJ1-5, with unresolved D. Trimming cost V 3 bases and J 6 bases, with 9 bases left between them. The CDR3 is 13 amino acids. Germline V gene sequence: CDR1 LNHDA, CDR2 SQIVND (reference sequence). The chain's CDR3 is CASSIGTTQPQHF. The DNA for the CDR3 is TGTGCCAGTAGTATCGGCACTACTCAGCCCCAGCATTTT. Full variable domain (rest looked up from reference TRBV19 and TRBJ1-5): DGGITQSPKYLFRKEGQNVTLSCEQNLNHDAMYWYRQDPGQGLRLIYYSQIVNDFQKGDIAEGYSVSREKKESFPLTVTSAQKNPTAFYLCASSIGTTQPQHFGDGTRLSIL.

The chain couples TRBV6-5 to TRBJ1-1; 8 bases are shared with TRBD1. The CDR3 length is 13 residues. The V and J ends lost 5 bases and 6 bases, in that order; junction bases with no gene match: 5. Looked up from germline, CDR1 is MNHEY and CDR2 is SVGAGI. DNA of the CDR3: TGTGCCAGCAGTCAGGACAGGGCTGCTGAAGCTTTCTTT. Translation: CASSQDRAAEAFF.

The J gene is TRBJ1-1, the V gene TRBV7-9; 7 positions match TRBD1. The germline gives CDR1 SEHNR, CDR2 FQNEAQ (reference sequence). This CDR3 has 13 residues. Trimming took 5 bases from V and 4 from J; bases not matched to a gene: 4. The CDR3 region has the DNA TGTGCCAGCAGCATGACAGGGATCACTGAAGCTTTCTTT. It yields the protein CASSMTGITEAFF.

This clone appeared a few times. This chain uses TRBV7-3 with TRBJ1-3; no clear D gene. This CDR3 has 13 residues. Trimming removed 4 bases at V and 4 bases at J, with 8 bases between. CDR1 and CDR2 from the germline V gene are SGHTA and FQGTGA. CDR3 bases: TGTGCCAGCAGCTCGACTCTGGGAAACACCATATATTTT. This gives the protein CASSSTLGNTIYF.